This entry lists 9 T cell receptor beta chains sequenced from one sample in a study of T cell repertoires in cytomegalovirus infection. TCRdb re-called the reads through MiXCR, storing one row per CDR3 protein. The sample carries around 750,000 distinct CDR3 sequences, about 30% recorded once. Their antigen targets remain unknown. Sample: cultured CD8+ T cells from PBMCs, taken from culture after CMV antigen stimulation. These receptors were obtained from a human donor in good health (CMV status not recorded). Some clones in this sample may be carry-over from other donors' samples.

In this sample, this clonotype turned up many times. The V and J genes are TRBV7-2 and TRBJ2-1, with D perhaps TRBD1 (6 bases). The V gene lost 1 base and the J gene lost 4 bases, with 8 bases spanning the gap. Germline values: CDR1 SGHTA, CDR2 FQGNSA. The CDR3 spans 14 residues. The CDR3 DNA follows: TGTGCCAGCAGCTTAGAGGGGGTATACAATGAGCAGTTCTTC. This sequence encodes CASSLEGVYNEQFF.

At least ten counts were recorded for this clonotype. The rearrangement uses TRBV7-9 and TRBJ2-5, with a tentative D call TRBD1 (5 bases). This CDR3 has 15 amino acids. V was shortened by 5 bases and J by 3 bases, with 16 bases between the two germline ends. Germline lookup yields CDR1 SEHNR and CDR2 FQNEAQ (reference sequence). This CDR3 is CASSPVARAKETQYF. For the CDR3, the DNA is TGTGCCAGCAGCCCTGTTGCCAGGGCCAAAGAGACCCAGTACTTC.

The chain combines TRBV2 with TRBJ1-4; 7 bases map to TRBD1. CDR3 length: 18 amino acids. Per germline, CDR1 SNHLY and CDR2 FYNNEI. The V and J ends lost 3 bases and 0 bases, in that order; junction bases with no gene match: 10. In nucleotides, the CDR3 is TGTGCCAGCAGTGATGAGGGGGCCGGATTTGCAACTAATGAAAAACTGTTTTTT. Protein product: CASSDEGAGFATNEKLFF.

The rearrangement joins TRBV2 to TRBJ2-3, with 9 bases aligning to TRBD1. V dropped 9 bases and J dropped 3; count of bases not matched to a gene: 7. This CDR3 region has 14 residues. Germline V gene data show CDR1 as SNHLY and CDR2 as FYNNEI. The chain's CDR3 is CARTPGQGTDTQYF. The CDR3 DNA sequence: TGTGCCAGAACCCCGGGACAGGGAACAGATACGCAGTATTTT. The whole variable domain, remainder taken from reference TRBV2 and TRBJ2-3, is EPEVTQTPSHQVTQMGQEVILRCVPISNHLYFYWYRQILGQKVEFLVSFYNNEISEKSEIFDDQFSVERPDGSNFTLKIRSTKLEDSAMYFCARTPGQGTDTQYFGPGTRLTVL.

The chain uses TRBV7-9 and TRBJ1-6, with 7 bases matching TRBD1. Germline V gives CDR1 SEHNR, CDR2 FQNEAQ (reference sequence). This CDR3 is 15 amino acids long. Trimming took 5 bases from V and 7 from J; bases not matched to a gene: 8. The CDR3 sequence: CASSPSTGTNSPLHF. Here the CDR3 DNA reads TGTGCCAGCAGCCCCTCGACAGGGACGAATTCACCCCTCCACTTT.

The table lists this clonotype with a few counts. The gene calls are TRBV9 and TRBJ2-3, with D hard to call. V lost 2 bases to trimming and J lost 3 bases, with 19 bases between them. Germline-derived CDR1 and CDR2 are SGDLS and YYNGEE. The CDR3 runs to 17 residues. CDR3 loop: CASSVTTIHDTTDTQYF. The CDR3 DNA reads TGTGCCAGCAGCGTCACGACAATCCACGACACAACAGATACGCAGTATTTT.

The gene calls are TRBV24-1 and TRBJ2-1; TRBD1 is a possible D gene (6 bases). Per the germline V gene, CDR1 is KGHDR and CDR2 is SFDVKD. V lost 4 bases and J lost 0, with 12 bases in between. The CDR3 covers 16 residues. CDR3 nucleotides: TGTGCCACCAGTGAATACAGGGCAAGCTCCTACAATGAGCAGTTCTTC. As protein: CATSEYRASSYNEQFF.

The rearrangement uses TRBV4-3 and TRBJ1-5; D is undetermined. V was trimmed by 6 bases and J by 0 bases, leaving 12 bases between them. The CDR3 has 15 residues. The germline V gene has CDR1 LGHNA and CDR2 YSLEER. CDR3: CASSQTWGSNQPQHF. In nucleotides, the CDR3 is TGCGCCAGCAGTCAAACATGGGGTAGCAATCAGCCCCAGCATTTT.

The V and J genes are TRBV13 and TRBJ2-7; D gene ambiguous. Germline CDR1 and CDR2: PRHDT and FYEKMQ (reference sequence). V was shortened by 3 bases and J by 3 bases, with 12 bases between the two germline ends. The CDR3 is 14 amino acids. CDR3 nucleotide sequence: TGTGCCAGCAGCTTGGGTCGGCCTGGCTACGAGCAGTACTTC. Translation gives CASSLGRPGYEQYF.